The entry below gives a single T cell receptor (beta chain) sequence along with its context. The data were taken from a study of shared clonotypes between healthy human individuals. Researchers divided each subset's genomic DNA evenly across several immunoSEQ plates. Clones were read by immunoSEQ multiplex PCR, and TCRdb kept only the in-frame ones, dropping some. Found here are 550,000 to 600,000 clones, around 81% of them singletons; the top ten hold about 12%. The sequenced sample was PBMCs. The TCR comes from a woman aged 40-49 years in good health. Some clones in this sample may be carry-over from other donors' samples.

The CDR3 is CASSLSGPGELFF. The CDR3 DNA reads as TGTGCCAGCAGTTTGTCGGGTCCCGGGGAGCTGTTTTTT. The chain links TRBV28 to TRBJ2-2; D unresolved. CDR1 MDHEN and CDR2 SYDVKM come from the germline V gene. Trimming removed 3 bases at V and 6 bases at J, with 8 bases between. The CDR3 is 13 residues long.